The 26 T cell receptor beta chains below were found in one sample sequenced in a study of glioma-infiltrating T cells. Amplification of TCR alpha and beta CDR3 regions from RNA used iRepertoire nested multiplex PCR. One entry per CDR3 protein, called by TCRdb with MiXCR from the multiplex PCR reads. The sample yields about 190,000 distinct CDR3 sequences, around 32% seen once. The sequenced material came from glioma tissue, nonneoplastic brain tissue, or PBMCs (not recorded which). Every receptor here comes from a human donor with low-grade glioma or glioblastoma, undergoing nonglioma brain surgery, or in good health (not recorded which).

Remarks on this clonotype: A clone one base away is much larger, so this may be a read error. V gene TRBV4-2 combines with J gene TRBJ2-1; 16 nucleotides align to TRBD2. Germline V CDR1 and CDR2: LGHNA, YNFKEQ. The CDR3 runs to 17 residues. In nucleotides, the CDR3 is TGTGCCAGCAGCCAGGGACTAGCGGGAGGGCCTATCGATGAGCAGTTATTC. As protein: CASSQGLAGGPIDEQLF.

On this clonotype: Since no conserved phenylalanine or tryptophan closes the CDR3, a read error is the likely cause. Here the CDR3 DNA reads TGTGCCAGCACTAAGAGCGGGAGGGCCGCTGAGCAGTTCCTC. Its protein is CASTKSGRAAEQFL. This rearrangement joins TRBV12-3 or TRBV12-4 to TRBJ2-5; 10 bases fit TRBD2. The J call may be incorrect, as the DNA end agrees better with TRBJ2-1. The CDR3 covers 14 residues.

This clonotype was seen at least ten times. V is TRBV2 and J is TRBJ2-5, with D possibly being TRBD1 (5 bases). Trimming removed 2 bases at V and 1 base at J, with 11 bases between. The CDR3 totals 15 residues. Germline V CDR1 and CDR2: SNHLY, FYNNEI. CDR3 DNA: TGTGCCAGCAGTGAATGGTCCGACAGCCAAGAGACCCAGTACTTC. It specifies CASSEWSDSQETQYF.

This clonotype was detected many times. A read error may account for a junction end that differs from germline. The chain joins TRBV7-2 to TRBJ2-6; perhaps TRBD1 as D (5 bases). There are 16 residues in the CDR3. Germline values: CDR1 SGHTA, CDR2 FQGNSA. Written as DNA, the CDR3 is TGTGCCAGCAGCTCTTCCGTCTCCTCTGGGGCCAGCGTCCTGACTTTC. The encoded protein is CASSSSVSSGASVLTF.

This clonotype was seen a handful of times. CDR3 loop: CASSTLSGGMVEQYF. The DNA of the CDR3 is TGTGCCAGTAGTACCCTTTCGGGGGGAATGGTCGAGCAGTACTTC. The V and J genes are TRBV19 and TRBJ2-7; 7 bases match TRBD2. V lost 4 bases and J lost 6; bases outside the gene matches: 12. Germline V CDR1 and CDR2: LNHDA, SQIVND (reference sequence). There are 15 residues in the CDR3.

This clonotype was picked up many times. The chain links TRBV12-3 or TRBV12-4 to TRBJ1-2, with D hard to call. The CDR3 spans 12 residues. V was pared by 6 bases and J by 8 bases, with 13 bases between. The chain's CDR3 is CASSPSASGYTF. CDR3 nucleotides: TGTGCCAGCAGCCCGTCCGCGAGCGGCTACACCTTC.

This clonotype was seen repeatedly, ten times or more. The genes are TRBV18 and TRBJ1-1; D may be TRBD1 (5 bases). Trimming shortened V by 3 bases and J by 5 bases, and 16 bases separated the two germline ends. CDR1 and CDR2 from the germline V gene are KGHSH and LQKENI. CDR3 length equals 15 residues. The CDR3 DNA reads TGTGCCAGCTCACCCAGTGGGGTGCAGGGAACTGAAGCTTTCTTT. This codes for CASSPSGVQGTEAFF. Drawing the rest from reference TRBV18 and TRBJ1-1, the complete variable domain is NAGVMQNPRHLVRRRGQEARLRCSPMKGHSHVYWYRQLPEEGLKFMVYLQKENIIDESGMPKERFSAEFPKEGPSILRIQQVVRGDSAAYFCASSPSGVQGTEAFFGQGTRLTVV.

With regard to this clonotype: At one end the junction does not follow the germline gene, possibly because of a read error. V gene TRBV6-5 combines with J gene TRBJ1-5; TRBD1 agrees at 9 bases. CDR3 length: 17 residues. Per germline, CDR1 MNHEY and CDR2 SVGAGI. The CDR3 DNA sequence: TGTGCCAGCACCACTCCGAGGGACAGGGCTGGCAATGAGCCCCAGCATTTT. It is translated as CASTTPRDRAGNEPQHF.

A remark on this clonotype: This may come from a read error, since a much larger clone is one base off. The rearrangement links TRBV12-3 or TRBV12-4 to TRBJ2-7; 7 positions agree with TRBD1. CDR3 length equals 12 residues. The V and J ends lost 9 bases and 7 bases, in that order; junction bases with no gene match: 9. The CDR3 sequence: CASMTGNNEQYF. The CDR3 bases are TGTGCCAGTATGACAGGGAACAATGAGCAGTACTTC.

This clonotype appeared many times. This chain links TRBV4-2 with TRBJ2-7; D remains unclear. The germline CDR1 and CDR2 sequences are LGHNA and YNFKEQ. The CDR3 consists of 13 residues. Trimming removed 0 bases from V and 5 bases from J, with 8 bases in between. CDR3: CASSQDRVDEQYF. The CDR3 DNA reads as TGTGCCAGCAGCCAAGATCGGGTGGACGAGCAGTACTTC.

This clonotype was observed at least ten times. The CDR3 DNA reads TGCAGTGCTAGAGGAAGGGCTAGCGGGAGTCTCTCCTACAATGAGCAGTTCTTC. Translating it yields CSARGRASGSLSYNEQFF. This rearrangement joins TRBV20-1 to TRBJ2-1; TRBD2 aligns across 10 bases. V dropped 1 base and J dropped 0; count of bases not matched to a gene: 9. This CDR3 spans 18 amino acids. CDR1 and CDR2 from the germline V gene are DFQATT and SNEGSKA (reference sequence).

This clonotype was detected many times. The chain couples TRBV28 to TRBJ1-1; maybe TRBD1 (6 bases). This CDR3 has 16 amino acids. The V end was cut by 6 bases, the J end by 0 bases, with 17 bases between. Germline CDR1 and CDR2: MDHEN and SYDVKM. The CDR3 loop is CASREGTYYMNTEAFF. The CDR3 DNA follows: TGTGCCAGCAGGGAAGGGACATACTACATGAACACTGAAGCTTTCTTT.

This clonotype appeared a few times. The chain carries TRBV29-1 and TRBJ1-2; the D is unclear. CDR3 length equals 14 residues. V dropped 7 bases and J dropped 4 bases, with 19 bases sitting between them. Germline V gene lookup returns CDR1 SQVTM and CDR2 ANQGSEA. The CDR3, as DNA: TGCAGCGGACAAACCGGGCCGGGATTCTATGGCTACACCTTC. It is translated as CSGQTGPGFYGYTF.

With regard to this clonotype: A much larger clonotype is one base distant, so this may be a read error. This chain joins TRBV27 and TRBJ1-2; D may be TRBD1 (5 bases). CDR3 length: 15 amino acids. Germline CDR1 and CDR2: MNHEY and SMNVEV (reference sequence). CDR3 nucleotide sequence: TGTGCCAGCAGCCAAGTTTCAGCAGGGAACTATGGCTACGCCTTC. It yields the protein CASSQVSAGNYGYAF.

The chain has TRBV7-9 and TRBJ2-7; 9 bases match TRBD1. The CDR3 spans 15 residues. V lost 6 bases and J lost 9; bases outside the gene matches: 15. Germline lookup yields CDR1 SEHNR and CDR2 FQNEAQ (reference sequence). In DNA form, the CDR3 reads TGTGCCAGCAGACCCGGGACAGGGACCTACAATGGGCAGTACTTC. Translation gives CASRPGTGTYNGQYF.

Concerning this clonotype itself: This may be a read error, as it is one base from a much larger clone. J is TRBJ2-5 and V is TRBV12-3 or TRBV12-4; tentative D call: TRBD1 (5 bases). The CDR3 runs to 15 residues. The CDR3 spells CASSLTGWGQETEYF. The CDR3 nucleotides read TGTGCCAGCAGTTTAACAGGTTGGGGCCAAGAGACCGAGTACTTC.

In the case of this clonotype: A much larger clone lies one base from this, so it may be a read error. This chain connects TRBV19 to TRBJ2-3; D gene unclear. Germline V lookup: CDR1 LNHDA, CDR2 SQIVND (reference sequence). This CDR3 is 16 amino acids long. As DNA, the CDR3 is TGTGCCAGTAGTATAGCTCCGGACGGAAGCAGAGATACGCAGTATTTT. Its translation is CASSIAPDGSRDTQYF.

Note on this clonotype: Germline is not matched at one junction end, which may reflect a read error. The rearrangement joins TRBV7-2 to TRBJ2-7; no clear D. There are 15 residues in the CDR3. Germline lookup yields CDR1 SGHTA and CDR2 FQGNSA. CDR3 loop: CASSFSSEPSYEHYF. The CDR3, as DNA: TGTGCCAGCAGCTTTTCCTCGGAACCCTCCTACGAGCATTACTTC.

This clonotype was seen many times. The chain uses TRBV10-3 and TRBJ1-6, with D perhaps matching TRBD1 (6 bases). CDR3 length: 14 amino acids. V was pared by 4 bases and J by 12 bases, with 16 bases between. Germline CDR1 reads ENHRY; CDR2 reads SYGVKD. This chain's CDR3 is CAISASGTNLPLHF. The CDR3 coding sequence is TGTGCCATCAGTGCCTCCGGGACAAATCTACCCCTCCACTTT.

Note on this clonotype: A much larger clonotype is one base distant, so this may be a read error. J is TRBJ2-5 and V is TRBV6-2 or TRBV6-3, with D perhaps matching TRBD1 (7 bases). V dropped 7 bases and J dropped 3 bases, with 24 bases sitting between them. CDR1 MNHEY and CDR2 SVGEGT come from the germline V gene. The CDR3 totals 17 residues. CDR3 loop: CASNSRGVSTTKETQYF. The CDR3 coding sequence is TGTGCCAGCAACTCCAGGGGGGTAAGCACGACCAAAGAGACCCAGTACTTC.

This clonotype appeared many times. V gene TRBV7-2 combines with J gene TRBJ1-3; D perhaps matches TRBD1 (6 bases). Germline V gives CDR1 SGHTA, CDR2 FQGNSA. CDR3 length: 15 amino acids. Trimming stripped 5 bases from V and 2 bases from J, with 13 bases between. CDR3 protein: CASSQGTYTGNTIYF. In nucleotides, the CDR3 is TGTGCCAGCAGCCAGGGGACTTATACTGGAAACACCATATATTTT.

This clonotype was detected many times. CDR3 DNA sequence: TGTGCCAGCAGCGTCATAAGAGGGGCCGGCTATGGCTACACCTTC. This codes for CASSVIRGAGYGYTF. This chain connects TRBV7-9 to TRBJ1-2, with D maybe TRBD1 (5 bases). CDR1 is SEHNR and CDR2 is FQNEAQ in the germline V gene (reference sequence). This CDR3 has 15 amino acids. V was shortened by 5 bases and J by 4 bases, with 17 bases between the two germline ends.

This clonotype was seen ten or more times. The CDR3 nucleotides are TGCAGCGGGGGGACAGTCATGAACACTGAAGCTTTCTTT. Amino acids: CSGGTVMNTEAFF. The chain employs TRBV29-1 and TRBJ1-1; TRBD1 matches at 7 bases. The CDR3 contains 13 residues. The V gene end was trimmed by 7 bases and the J gene end by 0 bases; junction bases not matched to a gene: 5. Per germline, CDR1 SQVTM and CDR2 ANQGSEA.

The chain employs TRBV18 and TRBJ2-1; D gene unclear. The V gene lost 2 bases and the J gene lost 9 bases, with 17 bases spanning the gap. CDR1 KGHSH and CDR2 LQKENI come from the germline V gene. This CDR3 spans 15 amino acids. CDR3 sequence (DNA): TGTGCCAGCTCACCATCCTCGGGCCAAGCCTTTGAGCAGTTCTTC. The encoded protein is CASSPSSGQAFEQFF. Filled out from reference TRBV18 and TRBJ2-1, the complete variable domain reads NAGVMQNPRHLVRRRGQEARLRCSPMKGHSHVYWYRQLPEEGLKFMVYLQKENIIDESGMPKERFSAEFPKEGPSILRIQQVVRGDSAAYFCASSPSSGQAFEQFFGPGTRLTVL.

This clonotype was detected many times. CDR3 sequence: CASSWYYRSAYEQYF. In DNA form, the CDR3 reads TGTGCCAGCAGTTGGTATTATCGCAGCGCCTACGAGCAGTACTTC. V is TRBV28 and J is TRBJ2-7; D unclear. The V gene lost 4 bases and the J gene lost 2 bases, with 15 bases spanning the gap. This CDR3 region has 15 residues. The germline V gene encodes CDR1 MDHEN and CDR2 SYDVKM.

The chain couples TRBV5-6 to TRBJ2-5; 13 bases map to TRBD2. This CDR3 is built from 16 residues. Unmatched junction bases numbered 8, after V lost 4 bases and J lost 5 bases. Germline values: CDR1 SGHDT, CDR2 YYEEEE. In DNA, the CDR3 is TGTGCCAGCAGCGCCGGACTAGCGGGAGAGGGGGAGACCCAGTACTTC. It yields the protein CASSAGLAGEGETQYF. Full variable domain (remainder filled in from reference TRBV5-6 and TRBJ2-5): DAGVTQSPTHLIKTRGQQVTLRCSPKSGHDTVSWYQQALGQGPQFIFQYYEEEERQRGNFPDRFSGHQFPNYSSELNVNALLLGDSALYLCASSAGLAGEGETQYFGPGTRLLVL.